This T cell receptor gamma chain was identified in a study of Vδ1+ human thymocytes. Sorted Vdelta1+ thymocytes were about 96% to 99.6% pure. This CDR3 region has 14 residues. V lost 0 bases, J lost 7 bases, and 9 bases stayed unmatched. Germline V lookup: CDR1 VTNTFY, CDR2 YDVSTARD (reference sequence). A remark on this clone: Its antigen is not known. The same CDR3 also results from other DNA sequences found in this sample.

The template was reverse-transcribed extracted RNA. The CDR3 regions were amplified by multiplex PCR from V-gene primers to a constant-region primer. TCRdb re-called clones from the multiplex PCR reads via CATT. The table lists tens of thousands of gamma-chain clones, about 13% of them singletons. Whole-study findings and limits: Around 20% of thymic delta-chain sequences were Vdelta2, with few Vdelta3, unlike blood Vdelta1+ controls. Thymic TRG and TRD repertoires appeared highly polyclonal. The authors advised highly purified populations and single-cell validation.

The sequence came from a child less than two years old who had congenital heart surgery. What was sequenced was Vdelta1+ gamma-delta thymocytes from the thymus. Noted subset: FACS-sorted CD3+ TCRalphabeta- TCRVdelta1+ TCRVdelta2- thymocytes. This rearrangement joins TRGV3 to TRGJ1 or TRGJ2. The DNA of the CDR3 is TGTGCCACCTGGGACAGGCCTGTAGGATATAAGAAACTCTTT. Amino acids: CATWDRPVGYKKLF.